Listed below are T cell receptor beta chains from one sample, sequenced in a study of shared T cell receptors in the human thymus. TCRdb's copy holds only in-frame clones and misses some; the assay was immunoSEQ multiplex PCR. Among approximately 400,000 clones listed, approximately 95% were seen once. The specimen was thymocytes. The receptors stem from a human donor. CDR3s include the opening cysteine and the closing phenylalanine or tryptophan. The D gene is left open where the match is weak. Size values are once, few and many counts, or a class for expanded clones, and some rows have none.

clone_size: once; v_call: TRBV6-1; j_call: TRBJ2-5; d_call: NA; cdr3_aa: CASRGPKETQYF; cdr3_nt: TGTGCCAGCAGGGGACCAAAAGAGACCCAGTACTTC
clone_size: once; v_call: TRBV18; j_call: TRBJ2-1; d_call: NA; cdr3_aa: CASSPSESYNEQFF; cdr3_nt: TGTGCCAGCTCACCATCAGAATCCTACAATGAGCAGTTCTTC
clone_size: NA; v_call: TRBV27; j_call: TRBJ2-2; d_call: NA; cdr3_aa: CASSFRGGDAGELFF; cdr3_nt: TGTGCCAGCAGTTTTCGTGGAGGAGACGCCGGGGAGCTGTTTTTT
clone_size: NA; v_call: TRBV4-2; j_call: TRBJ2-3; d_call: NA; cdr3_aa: CASSQVFSDTQYF; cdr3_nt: TGTGCCAGCAGCCAAGTATTTTCAGATACGCAGTATTTT
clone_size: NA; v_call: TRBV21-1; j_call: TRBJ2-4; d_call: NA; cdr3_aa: CASSKAVSRGLAKNIQYF; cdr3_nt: TGTGCCAGCAGCAAAGCGGTATCTAGGGGACTAGCCAAAAACATTCAGTACTTC
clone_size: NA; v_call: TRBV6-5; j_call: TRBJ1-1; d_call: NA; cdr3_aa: CASSRNTEAFF; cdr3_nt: TGTGCCAGCAGTAGAAACACTGAAGCTTTCTTT
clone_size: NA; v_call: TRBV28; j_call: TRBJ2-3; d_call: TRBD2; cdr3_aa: CASSSWRGAHLLAGGDTQYF; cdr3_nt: TGTGCCAGCAGTTCTTGGCGAGGGGCCCACCTACTAGCGGGAGGAGATACGCAGTATTTT
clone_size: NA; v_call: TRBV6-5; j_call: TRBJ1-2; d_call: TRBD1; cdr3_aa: CATQRTGPWVGYTF; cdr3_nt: TGTGCCACCCAACGGACAGGGCCTTGGGTTGGCTACACCTTC
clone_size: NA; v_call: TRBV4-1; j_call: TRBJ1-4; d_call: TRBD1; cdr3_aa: CASSGQRAGGEKLFF; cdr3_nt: TGCGCCAGCAGCGGCCAACGGGCAGGGGGTGAAAAACTGTTTTTT
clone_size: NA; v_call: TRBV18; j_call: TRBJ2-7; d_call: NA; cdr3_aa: CASSPPSYEQYF; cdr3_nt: TGTGCCAGCTCACCACCGAGCTACGAGCAGTACTTC
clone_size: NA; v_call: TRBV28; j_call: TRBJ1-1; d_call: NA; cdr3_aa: CATFLRQTEAFF; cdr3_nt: TGTGCCACCTTCCTAAGACAGACTGAAGCTTTCTTT
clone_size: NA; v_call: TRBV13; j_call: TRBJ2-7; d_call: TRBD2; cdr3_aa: CASSSPGLAGYEQYF; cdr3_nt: TGTGCCAGCAGCTCCCCGGGACTAGCGGGCTACGAGCAGTACTTC
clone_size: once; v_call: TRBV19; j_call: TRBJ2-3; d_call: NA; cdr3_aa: CASSPPSTDTQYF; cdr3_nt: TGTGCCAGTAGTCCGCCTAGCACAGATACGCAGTATTTT
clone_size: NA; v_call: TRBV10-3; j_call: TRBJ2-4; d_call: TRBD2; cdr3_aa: CAISESPSGRAAKNIQYF; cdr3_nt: TGTGCCATCAGTGAATCTCCTAGCGGGAGGGCAGCCAAAAACATTCAGTACTTC
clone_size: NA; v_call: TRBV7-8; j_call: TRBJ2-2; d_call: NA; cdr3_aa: CASSRTAKNTGELFF; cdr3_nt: TGTGCCAGCAGCAGGACAGCGAAGAACACCGGGGAGCTGTTTTTT
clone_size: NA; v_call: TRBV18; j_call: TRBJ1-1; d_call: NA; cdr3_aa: CASSPPGVGDTEAFF; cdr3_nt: TGTGCCAGCTCACCACCCGGCGTCGGGGACACTGAAGCTTTCTTT
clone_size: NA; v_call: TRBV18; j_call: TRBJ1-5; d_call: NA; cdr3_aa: CASSLRDMDQPQHF; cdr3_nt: TGTGCCAGCTCACTACGGGACATGGATCAGCCCCAGCATTTT
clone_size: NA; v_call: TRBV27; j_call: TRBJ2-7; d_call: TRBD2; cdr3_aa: CASSLSGLAGAHHEQYF; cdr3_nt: TGTGCCAGCAGTTTATCGGGGCTAGCGGGAGCCCACCACGAGCAGTACTTC
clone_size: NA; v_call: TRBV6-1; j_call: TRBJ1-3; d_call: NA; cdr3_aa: CASSSRGWAGNTIYF; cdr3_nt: TGTGCCAGCAGTTCCAGGGGCTGGGCTGGAAACACCATATATTTT
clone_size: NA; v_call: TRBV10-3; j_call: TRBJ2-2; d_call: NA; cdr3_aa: CAISEASSGDTGGELFF; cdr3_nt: TGTGCCATCAGTGAGGCGAGTAGCGGAGACACAGGCGGGGAGCTGTTTTTT
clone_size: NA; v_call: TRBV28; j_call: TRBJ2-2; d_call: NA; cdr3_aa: CASITVRPPNTGELFF; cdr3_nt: TGTGCCAGCATTACGGTCCGACCCCCGAACACCGGGGAGCTGTTTTTT
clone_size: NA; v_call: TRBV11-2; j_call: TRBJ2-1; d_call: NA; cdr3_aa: CASSPGPGGSSYNEQFF; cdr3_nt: TGTGCCAGCAGCCCCGGGCCGGGGGGCAGTTCGTACAATGAGCAGTTCTTC
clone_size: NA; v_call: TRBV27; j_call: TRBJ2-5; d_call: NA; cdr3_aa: CASSLRPSQSQETQYF; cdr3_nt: TGTGCCAGCAGTTTAAGGCCATCACAATCCCAAGAGACCCAGTACTTC
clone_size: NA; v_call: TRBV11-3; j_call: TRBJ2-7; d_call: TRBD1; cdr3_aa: CASSTRTGPTYEQYF; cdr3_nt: TGTGCCAGCAGCACTCGGACAGGGCCGACCTACGAGCAGTACTTC
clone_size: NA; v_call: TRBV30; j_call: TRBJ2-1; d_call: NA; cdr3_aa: CAWSTGAEQFF; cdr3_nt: TGTGCCTGGAGTACTGGCGCTGAGCAGTTCTTC
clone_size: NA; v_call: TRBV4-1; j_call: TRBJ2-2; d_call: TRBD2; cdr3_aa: CASSQEGLAHTGGELFF; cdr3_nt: TGCGCCAGCAGCCAAGAGGGACTAGCGCATACGGGTGGGGAGCTGTTTTTT
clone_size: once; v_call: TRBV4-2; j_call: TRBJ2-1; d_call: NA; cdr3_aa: CASSQREPLGYNEQFF; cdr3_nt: TGTGCCAGCAGCCAAAGGGAACCACTAGGCTATAATGAGCAGTTCTTC
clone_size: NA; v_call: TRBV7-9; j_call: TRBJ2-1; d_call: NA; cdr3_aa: CASSPPRPGAYNEQFF; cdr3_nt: TGTGCCAGCAGTCCCCCGCGACCCGGGGCCTACAATGAGCAGTTCTTC
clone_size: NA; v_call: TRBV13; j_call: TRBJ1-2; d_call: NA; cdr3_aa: CASSRCWGGGGYTF; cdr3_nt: TGTGCCAGCAGCCGCTGCTGGGGGGGAGGTGGCTACACCTTC
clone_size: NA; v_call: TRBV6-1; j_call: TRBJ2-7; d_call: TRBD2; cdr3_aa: CASSESGGPGHYEQYF; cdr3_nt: TGTGCCAGCAGTGAAAGCGGGGGTCCCGGGCACTACGAGCAGTACTTC
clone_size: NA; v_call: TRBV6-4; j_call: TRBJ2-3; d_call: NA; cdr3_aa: CASSVSVSTDTQYF; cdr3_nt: TGTGCCAGCAGTGTGTCTGTTAGCACAGATACGCAGTATTTT
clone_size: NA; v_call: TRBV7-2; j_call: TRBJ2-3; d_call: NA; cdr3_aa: CASSTRPAGTTDTQYF; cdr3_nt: TGTGCCAGCAGCACCAGGCCGGCGGGAACCACAGATACGCAGTATTTT
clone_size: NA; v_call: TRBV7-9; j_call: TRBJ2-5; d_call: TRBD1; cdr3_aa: CASSLVNRDRDEETQYF; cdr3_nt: TGTGCCAGCAGCTTAGTAAACCGGGACAGGGACGAAGAGACCCAGTACTTC
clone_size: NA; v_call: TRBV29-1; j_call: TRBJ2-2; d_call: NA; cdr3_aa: CSVPVHTDSRNTGELFF; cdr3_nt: TGCAGCGTTCCCGTCCACACAGATTCCCGAAACACCGGGGAGCTGTTTTTT
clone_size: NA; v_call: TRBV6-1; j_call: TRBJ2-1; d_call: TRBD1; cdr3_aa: CASLRDRGHNEQFF; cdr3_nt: TGTGCCAGCTTAAGGGACAGGGGGCACAATGAGCAGTTCTTC
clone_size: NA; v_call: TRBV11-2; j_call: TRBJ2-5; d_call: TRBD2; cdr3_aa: CASSLTSVQETQYF; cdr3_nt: TGTGCCAGCAGCTTGACTAGCGTTCAAGAGACCCAGTACTTC